The subject of this entry is one T cell receptor beta chain. Method: immunoSEQ multiplex PCR; TCRdb's copy keeps in-frame clones and lacks some. The sample contains roughly 130,000 clones, 84% of which appear only once. This sample is part of a study of blood T cell repertoires in COVID-19. V lost 11 bases and J lost 13, with 23 bases in between. Germline lookup yields CDR1 MDHEN and CDR2 SYDVKM. The CDR3 extends over 13 amino acids. This TCR was recovered from a man in his forties or fifties with acute COVID-19. The V and J genes are TRBV28 and TRBJ1-4, with D perhaps TRBD1 (5 bases). Sample: PBMCs or T cells enriched from blood (not recorded which). CDR3 DNA: TGTGCCTCAAATCAAGGGCAGACAGTTCGACTGTTTTTT. It codes for CASNQGQTVRLFF.